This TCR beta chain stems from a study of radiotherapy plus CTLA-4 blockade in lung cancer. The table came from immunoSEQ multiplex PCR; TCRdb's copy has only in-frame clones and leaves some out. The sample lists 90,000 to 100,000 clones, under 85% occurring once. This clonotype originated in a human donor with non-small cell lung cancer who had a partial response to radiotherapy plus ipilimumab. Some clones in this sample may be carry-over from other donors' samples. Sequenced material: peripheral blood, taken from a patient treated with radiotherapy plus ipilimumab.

CDR3 sequence (DNA): TGTGCCAGCTCACCTCGATCAGGGGAGTATTATGGCTACACCTTC. This gives the protein CASSPRSGEYYGYTF. This sequence joins TRBV18 and TRBJ1-2; perhaps TRBD1 as D (6 bases). The CDR3 is 15 residues long. Germline lookup yields CDR1 KGHSH and CDR2 LQKENI. With 3 bases removed from V and 5 bases from J, the gap between germline ends came to 16 bases.